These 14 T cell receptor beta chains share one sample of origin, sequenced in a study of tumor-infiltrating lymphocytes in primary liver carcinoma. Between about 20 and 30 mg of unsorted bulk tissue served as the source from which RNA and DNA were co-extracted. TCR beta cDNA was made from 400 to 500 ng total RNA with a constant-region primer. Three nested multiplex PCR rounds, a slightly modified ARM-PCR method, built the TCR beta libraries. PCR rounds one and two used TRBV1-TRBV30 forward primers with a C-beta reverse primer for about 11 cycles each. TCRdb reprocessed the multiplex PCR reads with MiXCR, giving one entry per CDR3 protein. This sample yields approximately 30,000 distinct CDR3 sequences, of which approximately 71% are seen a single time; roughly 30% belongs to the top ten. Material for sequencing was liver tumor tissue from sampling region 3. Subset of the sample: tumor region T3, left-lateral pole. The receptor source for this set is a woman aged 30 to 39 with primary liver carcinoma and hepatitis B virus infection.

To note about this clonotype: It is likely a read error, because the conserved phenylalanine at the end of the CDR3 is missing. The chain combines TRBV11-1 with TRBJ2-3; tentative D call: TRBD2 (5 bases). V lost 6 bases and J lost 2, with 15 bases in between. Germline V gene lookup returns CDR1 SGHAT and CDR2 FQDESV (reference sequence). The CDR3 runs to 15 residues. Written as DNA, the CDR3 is TGTGCCAGCAGTCATTCTTCGGGGTTCACAGATACGCAGTATTAT. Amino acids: CASSHSSGFTDTQYY.

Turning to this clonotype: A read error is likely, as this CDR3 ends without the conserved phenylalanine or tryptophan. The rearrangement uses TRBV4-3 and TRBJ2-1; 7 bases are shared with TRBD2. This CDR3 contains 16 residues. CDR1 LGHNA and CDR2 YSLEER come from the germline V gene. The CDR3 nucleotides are TGCGTCAGCAGCCAAGACTGGGACTACGCCTACAATGAGCAGTTCCTC. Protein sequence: CVSSQDWDYAYNEQFL.

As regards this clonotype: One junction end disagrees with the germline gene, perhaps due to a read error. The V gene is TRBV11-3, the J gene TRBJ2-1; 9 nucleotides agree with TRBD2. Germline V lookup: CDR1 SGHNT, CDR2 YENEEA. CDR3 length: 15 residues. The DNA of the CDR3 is TGTGCCAGCGGCCGGCTAGCGGGGTGGGGGTATGAGCAGTCCTTC. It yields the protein CASGRLAGWGYEQSF.

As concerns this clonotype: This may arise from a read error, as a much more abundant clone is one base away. The CDR3 sequence is CASNLTGQAITDTQYF. CDR3 sequence (DNA): TGTGCCAGCAACTTAACCGGACAGGCGATCACAGATACGCAGTATTTT. The chain carries TRBV11-2 and TRBJ2-3; the match to TRBD1 covers 7 bases. The CDR3 consists of 16 residues. Germline assignment: CDR1 SGHAT and CDR2 FQNNGV.

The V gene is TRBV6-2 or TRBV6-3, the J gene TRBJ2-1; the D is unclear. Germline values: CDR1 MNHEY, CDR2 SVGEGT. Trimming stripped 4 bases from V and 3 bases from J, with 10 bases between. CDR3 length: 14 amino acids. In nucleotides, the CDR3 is TGTGCCAGCAGTTCAACAAGAGGCTACAATGAGCAGTTCTTC. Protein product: CASSSTRGYNEQFF.

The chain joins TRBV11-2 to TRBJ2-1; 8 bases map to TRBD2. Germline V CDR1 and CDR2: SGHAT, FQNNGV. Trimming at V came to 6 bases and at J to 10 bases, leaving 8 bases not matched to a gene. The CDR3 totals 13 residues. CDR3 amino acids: CASSWTSRAEQFF. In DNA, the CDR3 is TGTGCCAGCAGTTGGACTAGCAGGGCAGAGCAGTTCTTC.

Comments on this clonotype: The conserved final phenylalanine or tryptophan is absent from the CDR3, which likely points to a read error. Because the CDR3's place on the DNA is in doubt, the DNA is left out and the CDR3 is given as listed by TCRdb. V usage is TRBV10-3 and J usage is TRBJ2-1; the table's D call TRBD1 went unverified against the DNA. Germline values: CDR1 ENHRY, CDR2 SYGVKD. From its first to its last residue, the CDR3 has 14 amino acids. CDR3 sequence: CAIGPAATRDEQFL.

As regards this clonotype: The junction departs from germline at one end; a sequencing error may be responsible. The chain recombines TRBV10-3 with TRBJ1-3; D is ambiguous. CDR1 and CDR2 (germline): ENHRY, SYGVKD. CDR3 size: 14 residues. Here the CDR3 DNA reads TGTGCCATCAGTGAGCCTGTTTCTGGAAACATCATATATTTT. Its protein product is CAISEPVSGNIIYF.

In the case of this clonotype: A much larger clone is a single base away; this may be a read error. The CDR3 sequence is CASSDGGPIDTQYF. The CDR3 bases are TGTGCCAGCAGTGATGGTGGCCCTATAGATACGCAGTATTTT. The chain uses TRBV6-1 and TRBJ2-3; D not resolved. The CDR3 is 14 residues long. Germline CDR1 reads MNHNS; CDR2 reads SASEGT. The V and J ends lost 3 bases and 5 bases respectively, with 12 bases between them.

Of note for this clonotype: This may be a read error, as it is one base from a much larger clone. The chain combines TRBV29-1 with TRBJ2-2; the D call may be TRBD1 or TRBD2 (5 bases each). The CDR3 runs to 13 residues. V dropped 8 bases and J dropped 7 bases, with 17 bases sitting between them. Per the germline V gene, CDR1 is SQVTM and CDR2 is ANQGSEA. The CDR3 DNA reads TGCAGCATCACGGGGCACTCGTGCGGGGAGCTGTTTTTT. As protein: CSITGHSCGELFF.

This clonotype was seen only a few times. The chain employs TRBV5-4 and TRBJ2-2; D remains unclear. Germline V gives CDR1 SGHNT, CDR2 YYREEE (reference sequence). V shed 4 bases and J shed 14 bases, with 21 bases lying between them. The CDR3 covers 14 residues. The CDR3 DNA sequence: TGTGCCAGCAGCCCCGTCAACACTCATAAGGAACTGTTTTTT. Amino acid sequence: CASSPVNTHKELFF.

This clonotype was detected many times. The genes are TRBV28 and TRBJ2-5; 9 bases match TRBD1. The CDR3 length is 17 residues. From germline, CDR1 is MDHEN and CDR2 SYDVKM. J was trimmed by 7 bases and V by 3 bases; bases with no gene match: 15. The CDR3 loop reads CASSFGFSGTGFGTQYF. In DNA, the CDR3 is TGTGCCAGCAGTTTTGGGTTTTCGGGGACAGGGTTTGGGACCCAGTACTTC. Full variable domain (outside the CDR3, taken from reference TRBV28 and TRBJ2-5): DVKVTQSSRYLVKRTGEKVFLECVQDMDHENMFWYRQDPGLGLRLIYFSYDVKMKEKGDIPEGYSVSREKKERFSLILESASTNQTSMYLCASSFGFSGTGFGTQYFGPGTRLLVL.

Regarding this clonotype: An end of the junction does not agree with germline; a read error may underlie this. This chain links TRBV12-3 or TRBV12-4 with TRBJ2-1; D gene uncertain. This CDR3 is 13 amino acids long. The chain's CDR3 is CASSLGWYDEQFF. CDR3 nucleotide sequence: TGTGCCAGCAGTTTGGGGTGGTATGATGAGCAGTTTTTC.

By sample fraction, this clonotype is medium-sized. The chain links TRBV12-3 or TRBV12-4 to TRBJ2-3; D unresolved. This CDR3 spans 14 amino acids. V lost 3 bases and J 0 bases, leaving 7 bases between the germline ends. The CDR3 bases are TGTGCCAGCAGTTTTGGTCGTAGCACAGATACGCAGTATTTT. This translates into CASSFGRSTDTQYF.